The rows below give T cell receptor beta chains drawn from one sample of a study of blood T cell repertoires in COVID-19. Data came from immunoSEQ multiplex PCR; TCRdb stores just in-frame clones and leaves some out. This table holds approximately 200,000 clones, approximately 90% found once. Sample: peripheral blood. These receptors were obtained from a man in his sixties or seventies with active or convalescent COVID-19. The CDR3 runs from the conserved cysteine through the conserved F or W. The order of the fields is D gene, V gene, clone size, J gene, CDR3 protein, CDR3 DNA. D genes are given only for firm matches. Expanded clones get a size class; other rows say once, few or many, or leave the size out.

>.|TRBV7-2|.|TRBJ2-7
CASSGTVRSYEQYF
TGTGCCAGCAGCGGAACAGTTCGTAGCTACGAGCAGTACTTC
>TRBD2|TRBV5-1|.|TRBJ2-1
CASSLQRGSNLRNEQFF
TGCGCCAGCAGCTTACAGCGGGGGAGTAACCTTCGGAATGAGCAGTTCTTC
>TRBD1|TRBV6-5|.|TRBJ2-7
CASSSVQGASEQYF
TGTGCCAGCAGTTCGGTGCAGGGGGCGTCCGAGCAGTACTTC
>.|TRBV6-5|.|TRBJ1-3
CASSYSRENTIYF
TGTGCCAGCAGTTACTCGAGGGAAAACACCATATATTTT
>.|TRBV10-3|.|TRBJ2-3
CAIAPNTDTQYF
TGTGCCATCGCCCCTAACACAGATACGCAGTATTTT
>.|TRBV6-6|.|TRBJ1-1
CASKGSTVLIDTEAFF
TGTGCCAGCAAGGGGTCCACAGTCCTGATCGACACTGAAGCTTTCTTT
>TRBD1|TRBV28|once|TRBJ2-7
CASSLSPGQHYEQYF
TGTGCCAGCAGTTTGTCCCCGGGACAGCACTACGAGCAGTACTTC
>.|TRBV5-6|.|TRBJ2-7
CASSLWGLYEQYF
TGTGCCAGCAGCTTGTGGGGGCTTTACGAGCAGTACTTC
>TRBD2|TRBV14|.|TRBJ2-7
CASSSTGRAPYEQYF
TGTGCCAGCAGCTCTACCGGGAGGGCCCCCTACGAGCAGTACTTC
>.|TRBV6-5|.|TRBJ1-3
CASTVETLSGNTIYF
TGTGCCAGCACGGTGGAGACCCTATCTGGAAACACCATATATTTT
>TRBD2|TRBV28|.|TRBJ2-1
CATKQGLAGPPFF
TGTGCCACCAAGCAGGGACTAGCGGGACCACCGTTCTTC
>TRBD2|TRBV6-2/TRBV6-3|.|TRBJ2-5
CASSNPSGGAETQYF
TGTGCCAGCAGCAACCCTAGCGGGGGGGCAGAGACCCAGTACTTC
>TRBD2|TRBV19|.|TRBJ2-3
CASSKAGATDTQYF
TGTGCCAGTTCTAAAGCGGGAGCCACAGATACGCAGTATTTT
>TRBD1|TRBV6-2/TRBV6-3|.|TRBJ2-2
CASSSGDRDTGELFF
TGTGCCAGCAGCTCTGGGGACAGGGACACCGGGGAGCTGTTTTTT
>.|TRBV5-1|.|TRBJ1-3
CASSRRPGETSGNTIYF
TGCGCCAGCAGCCGACGACCCGGAGAGACCTCTGGAAACACCATATATTTT
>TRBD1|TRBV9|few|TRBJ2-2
CASSVDRGVTGELFF
TGTGCCAGCAGCGTCGACAGGGGCGTGACCGGGGAGCTGTTTTTT
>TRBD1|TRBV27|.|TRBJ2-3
CASETMGQEATDTQYF
TGTGCCAGCGAAACAATGGGACAGGAGGCGACAGATACGCAGTATTTT
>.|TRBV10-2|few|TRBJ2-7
CASREGWGDYEQYF
TGCGCCAGCAGAGAGGGGTGGGGGGATTACGAGCAGTACTTC
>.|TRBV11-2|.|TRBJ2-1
CASSLPPGSAYNEQFF
TGTGCCAGCAGCTTACCTCCCGGGAGCGCCTACAATGAGCAGTTCTTC
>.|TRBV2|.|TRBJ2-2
CASRQFTGELFF
TGTGCCAGCAGACAGTTCACCGGGGAGCTGTTTTTT
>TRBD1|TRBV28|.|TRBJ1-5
CASSSRQGYQPQHF
TGTGCCAGCAGTTCACGACAGGGTTATCAGCCCCAGCATTTT
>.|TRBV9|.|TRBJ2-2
CASSVEDFTGELFF
TGTGCCAGCAGCGTAGAGGACTTCACCGGGGAGCTGTTTTTT
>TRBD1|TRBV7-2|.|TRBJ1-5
CTSSLLSGTGGQPQHF
TGTACCAGCAGCCTCCTATCTGGGACAGGGGGCCAGCCCCAGCATTTT
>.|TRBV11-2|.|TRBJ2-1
CASHPPGRVEGVQFF
TGTGCCAGCCATCCCCCGGGCCGCGTTGAGGGGGTGCAGTTCTTC
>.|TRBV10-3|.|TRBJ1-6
CAISESSYNSPLHF
TGTGCCATCAGTGAGTCTTCTTATAATTCACCCCTCCACTTT
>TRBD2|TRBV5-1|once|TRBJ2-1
CASSLRSMSSGRYEQFF
TGCGCCAGCAGCTTGAGATCTATGAGTAGCGGGAGGTATGAGCAGTTCTTC
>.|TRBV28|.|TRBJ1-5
CASSLDTRNQPQHF
TGTGCCAGCAGTTTGGACACCCGCAATCAGCCCCAGCATTTT
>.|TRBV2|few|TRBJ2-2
CASSVTGNTGELFF
TGTGCCAGCAGTGTGACAGGGAACACCGGGGAGCTGTTTTTT
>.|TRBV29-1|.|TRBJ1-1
CSVERRVAEAFF
TGCAGCGTTGAAAGGAGGGTGGCGGAAGCTTTCTTT
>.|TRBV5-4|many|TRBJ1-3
CASSLSPTGNTIYF
TGTGCCAGCAGCTTGTCCCCAACTGGAAACACCATATATTTT
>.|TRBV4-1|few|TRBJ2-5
CASSQNGAPVGETQYF
TGCGCCAGCAGCCAAAATGGGGCCCCGGTGGGAGAGACCCAGTACTTC
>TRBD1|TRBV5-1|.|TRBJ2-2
CASSPGQAMITGELFF
TGCGCCAGCAGCCCGGGACAGGCGATGATAACCGGGGAGCTGTTTTTT
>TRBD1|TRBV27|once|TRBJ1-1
CASSPNRQGPWTEAFF
TGTGCCAGCAGTCCAAACCGACAGGGGCCATGGACTGAAGCTTTCTTT
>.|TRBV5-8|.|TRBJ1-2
CASSPGGAANYGYTF
TGTGCCAGCAGTCCCGGCGGGGCGGCTAACTATGGCTACACCTTC
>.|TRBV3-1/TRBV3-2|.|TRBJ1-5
CASSQGAARVGQPQHF
TGTGCCAGCAGCCAAGGGGCGGCCAGGGTCGGGCAGCCCCAGCATTTT
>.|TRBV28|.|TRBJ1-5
CASIVQGRYQPQHF
TGTGCCAGCATCGTTCAGGGCAGATATCAGCCCCAGCATTTT
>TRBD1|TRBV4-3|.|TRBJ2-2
CASSQVPTGGVGELFF
TGCGCCAGCAGCCAAGTACCGACAGGGGGCGTCGGGGAGCTGTTTTTT
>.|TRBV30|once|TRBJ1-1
CAWSYGTMNTEAFF
TGTGCCTGGAGTTACGGGACAATGAACACTGAAGCTTTCTTT
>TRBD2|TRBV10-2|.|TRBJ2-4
CASSRPGRAWGDFIQYF
TGCGCCAGCAGCCGGCCCGGGAGGGCATGGGGCGACTTCATTCAGTACTTC
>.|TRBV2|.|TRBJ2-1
CASSGSRSSYNEQFF
TGTGCCAGCAGTGGGAGTCGAAGCTCCTACAATGAGCAGTTCTTC
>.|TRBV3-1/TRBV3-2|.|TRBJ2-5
CASSQDSAGAAETQYF
TGTGCCAGCAGCCAAGATTCGGCAGGGGCAGCTGAGACCCAGTACTTC
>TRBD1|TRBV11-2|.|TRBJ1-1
CASRLDRVTEAFF
TGTGCCAGCAGACTGGACAGGGTCACTGAAGCTTTCTTT
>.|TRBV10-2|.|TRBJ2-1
CASSTLRYNEQFF
TGCGCCAGCAGTACTCTCCGATACAATGAGCAGTTCTTC
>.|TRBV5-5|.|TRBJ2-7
CASSVNGVTYEQYF
TGTGCCAGCAGCGTGAACGGGGTTACCTACGAGCAGTACTTC
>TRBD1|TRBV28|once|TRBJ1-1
CASSKTGVNTEAFF
TGTGCCAGCAGCAAGACAGGGGTGAACACTGAAGCTTTCTTT
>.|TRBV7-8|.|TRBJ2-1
CASHSAGYGYNEQFF
TGTGCCAGCCACAGTGCGGGGTACGGCTACAATGAGCAGTTCTTC
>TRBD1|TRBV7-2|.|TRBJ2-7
CASSFGTANYEQYF
TGTGCCAGCAGCTTTGGGACAGCAAACTACGAGCAGTACTTC
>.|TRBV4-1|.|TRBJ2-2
CASKEGVGELFF
TGCGCCTCCAAAGAGGGGGTCGGGGAGCTGTTTTTT
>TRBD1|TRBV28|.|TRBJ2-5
CASGQGVTPETQYF
TGTGCCAGCGGACAGGGGGTTACCCCGGAGACCCAGTACTTC
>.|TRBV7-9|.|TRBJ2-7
CASSLLVRGEEKQYF
TGTGCCAGCAGCTTACTGGTCAGGGGGGAGGAAAAGCAGTACTTC
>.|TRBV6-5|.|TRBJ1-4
CASSYSTRGAKLFF
TGTGCCAGCAGTTACTCCACCCGGGGGGCAAAACTGTTTTTT
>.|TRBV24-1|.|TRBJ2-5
CATSGPGETQYF
TGTGCCACCAGTGGACCGGGAGAGACCCAGTACTTC
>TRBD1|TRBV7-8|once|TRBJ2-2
CASSRPRQGSNTGELFF
TGTGCCAGCAGCCGCCCCAGACAGGGGTCGAACACCGGGGAGCTGTTTTTT
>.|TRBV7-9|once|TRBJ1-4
CASSLSGRAGEKLFF
TGTGCCAGCAGCTTATCGGGCAGGGCGGGGGAAAAACTGTTTTTT